This TCR beta chain was documented in a study of cytomegalovirus exposure and HLA in healthy donors. Findings of the study overall: When presence/absence was analysed, sequencing depth was taken to be roughly uniform across donors.

This clone was observed a handful of times. What it binds is unknown. It was with 60 Vbeta and 13 Jbeta primers that the PCR ran. The method was immunoSEQ multiplex PCR; TCRdb's version includes in-frame clones alone and lacks a portion of them. The data hold roughly 98,000 clones, with around 80% observed a single time. Germline V gene lookup returns CDR1 SGHRS and CDR2 YFSETQ. Trimming cost V 0 bases and J 3 bases, with 9 bases left between them. The CDR3 sequence is 14 residues long. This sequence joins TRBV5-1 and TRBJ1-1; a possible D gene is TRBD1 (5 bases). Sequenced material: PBMCs. The clonotype was recovered from a man aged 40-49 years in good health and CMV-seronegative. Written as DNA, the CDR3 is TGCGCCAGCAGCTTGGGCAGGGTGGACACTGAAGCTTTCTTT. Translated, it gives CASSLGRVDTEAFF. Full variable domain (remainder filled in from reference TRBV5-1 and TRBJ1-1): KAGVTQTPRYLIKTRGQQVTLSCSPISGHRSVSWYQQTPGQGLQFLFEYFSETQRNKGNFPGRFSGRQFSNSRSEMNVSTLELGDSALYLCASSLGRVDTEAFFGQGTRLTVV.